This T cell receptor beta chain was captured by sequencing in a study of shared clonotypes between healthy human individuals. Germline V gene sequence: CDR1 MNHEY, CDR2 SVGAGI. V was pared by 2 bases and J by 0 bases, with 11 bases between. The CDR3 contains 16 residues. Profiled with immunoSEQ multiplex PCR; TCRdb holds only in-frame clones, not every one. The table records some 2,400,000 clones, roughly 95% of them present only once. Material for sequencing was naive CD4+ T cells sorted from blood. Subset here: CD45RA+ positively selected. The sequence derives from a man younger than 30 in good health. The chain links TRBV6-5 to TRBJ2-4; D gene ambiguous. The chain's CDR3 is CASSYTGRKAKNIQYF. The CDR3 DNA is TGTGCCAGCAGTTACACCGGCAGAAAAGCCAAAAACATTCAGTACTTC.